This TCR beta chain stems from a study of blood T cell repertoires in COVID-19. Trimming removed 5 bases from V and 3 bases from J, with 14 bases in between. CDR1 and CDR2 from the germline V gene are MDHEN and SYDVKM. The CDR3 spans 14 residues. TCRdb keeps only in-frame clones here, not all; method: immunoSEQ multiplex PCR. The sample has about 120,000 clones; around 83% are singletons. The sequenced sample consisted of PBMCs or T cells enriched from blood (not recorded which). The TCR originated in a woman aged 25 to 39 who had recovered from COVID-19. The chain employs TRBV28 and TRBJ2-7, with TRBD2 as a possible D gene (6 bases). The CDR3 bases are TGTGCCAGCAGTGGGAGGAGGGCTGGCTACGAGCAGTACTTC. It codes for CASSGRRAGYEQYF.